The rows below give T cell receptor beta chains drawn from one sample of a study of breast tumors, draining lymph nodes, adjacent tissues. TCRdb reprocessed the multiplex PCR reads via MiXCR and lists one record per CDR3 protein. This table holds around 230,000 distinct CDR3 sequences, under 35% found once. Material for sequencing was axillary lymph node tissue. All receptors derive from a female donor with breast cancer. Some clones in this sample may be carry-over from other donors' samples. Each CDR3 is given with its conserved first and last residue. Fields, in order: clone size, D gene, V gene, J gene, CDR3 protein, CDR3 DNA. A D gene is named only where the DNA matches it firmly. Only some rows state a clone size, as once, few, many or a class for expanded clones.

abundance: many
d_gene: TRBD1
v_gene: TRBV4-2
j_gene: TRBJ2-5
CDR3aa: CASSQGGQGQETQYF
CDR3nt: TGTGCCAGCAGCCAAGGGGGACAGGGGCAAGAGACCCAGTACTTC

abundance: few
d_gene: TRBD1
v_gene: TRBV7-9
j_gene: TRBJ1-1
CDR3aa: CASTLPYRQGMLSNTEAFF
CDR3nt: TGTGCCAGCACCTTACCATATCGACAGGGAATGCTCTCGAACACTGAAGCTTTCTTT

abundance: many
d_gene: NA
v_gene: TRBV15
j_gene: TRBJ2-2
CDR3aa: CATGASENTGELFF
CDR3nt: TGTGCCACCGGGGCCAGCGAGAACACCGGGGAGCTGTTTTTT

abundance: NA
d_gene: TRBD2
v_gene: TRBV20-1
j_gene: TRBJ2-1
CDR3aa: CSAGTSGGAEQFF
CDR3nt: TGCAGTGCGGGAACTAGCGGGGGGGCCGAGCAGTTCTTC

abundance: NA
d_gene: NA
v_gene: TRBV12-3/TRBV12-4
j_gene: TRBJ1-4
CDR3aa: CASGVGEEKLSF
CDR3nt: TGTGCCAGCGGCGTCGGTGAGGAAAAACTGTCTTTT

abundance: medium-sized
d_gene: NA
v_gene: TRBV7-9
j_gene: TRBJ2-7
CDR3aa: CASSLPNSYEQYF
CDR3nt: TGTGCCAGCAGCTTACCAAACTCCTACGAGCAGTACTTC

abundance: once
d_gene: NA
v_gene: TRBV4-3
j_gene: TRBJ1-3
CDR3aa: CASSQDWSPGGNTIYF
CDR3nt: TGCGCCAGCAGCCAAGATTGGTCCCCAGGGGGAAACACCATATATTTT

abundance: NA
d_gene: TRBD1
v_gene: TRBV7-2
j_gene: TRBJ1-3
CDR3aa: CASSAQQGSNTIYF
CDR3nt: TGTGCCAGCAGCGCCCAACAGGGGTCGAACACCATATATTTT

abundance: many
d_gene: NA
v_gene: TRBV4-1
j_gene: TRBJ2-7
CDR3aa: CASSQGLGGAYEQYF
CDR3nt: TGCGCCAGCAGCCAAGGCCTGGGGGGAGCCTACGAGCAGTACTTC

abundance: many
d_gene: NA
v_gene: TRBV4-2
j_gene: TRBJ2-3
CDR3aa: CASSQEDFMQYF
CDR3nt: TGTGCCAGCAGCCAAGAGGACTTTATGCAGTATTTT

abundance: NA
d_gene: TRBD2
v_gene: TRBV20-1
j_gene: TRBJ2-1
CDR3aa: CSARTSGTSGSGNEQFF
CDR3nt: TGCAGTGCTAGAACTTCCGGGACTAGCGGGAGTGGGAATGAGCAGTTCTTC

abundance: many
d_gene: TRBD1
v_gene: TRBV29-1
j_gene: TRBJ1-2
CDR3aa: CSVMADRGRNGYTF
CDR3nt: TGCAGCGTGATGGCTGACAGGGGGCGGAATGGCTACACCTTC

abundance: many
d_gene: NA
v_gene: TRBV2
j_gene: TRBJ1-5
CDR3aa: CASSQGISQPQHF
CDR3nt: TGTGCCAGTTCACAGGGTATTAGTCAGCCCCAGCATTTT

abundance: NA
d_gene: NA
v_gene: TRBV7-2
j_gene: TRBJ2-5
CDR3aa: CASSLEARRGETQHF
CDR3nt: TGTGCCAGCAGCTTAGAGGCCAGAAGGGGAGAGACCCAGCACTTC

abundance: few
d_gene: NA
v_gene: TRBV6-4
j_gene: TRBJ1-6
CDR3aa: CASSHSWSGNNSPLHF
CDR3nt: TGTGCCAGCAGTCACTCGTGGTCAGGGAACAATTCACCCCTCCACTTT

abundance: NA
d_gene: NA
v_gene: TRBV10-2
j_gene: TRBJ1-2
CDR3aa: CASSEGGGLNYGYTF
CDR3nt: TGCGCCAGCAGTGAGGGGGGGGGGCTAAACTATGGCTACACCTTC

abundance: few
d_gene: TRBD2
v_gene: TRBV3-1
j_gene: TRBJ2-7
CDR3aa: CASSQDLLAGGYEQYF
CDR3nt: TGTGCCAGCAGCCAAGATCTCCTAGCGGGGGGGTACGAGCAGTACTTC

abundance: many
d_gene: TRBD1
v_gene: TRBV7-9
j_gene: TRBJ1-4
CDR3aa: CASSLDTGVNEKLFF
CDR3nt: TGTGCCAGCAGCTTAGATACAGGGGTTAATGAAAAACTGTTTTTT

abundance: many
d_gene: TRBD1
v_gene: TRBV5-4
j_gene: TRBJ2-5
CDR3aa: CASSPPATGAETQYF
CDR3nt: TGTGCCAGCAGCCCACCCGCGACAGGGGCTGAGACCCAGTACTTC

abundance: NA
d_gene: TRBD2
v_gene: TRBV5-1
j_gene: TRBJ2-7
CDR3aa: CASSLGLAGTGEQYF
CDR3nt: TGCGCCAGCAGCCTGGGACTAGCGGGAACCGGGGAGCAGTACTTC

abundance: many
d_gene: NA
v_gene: TRBV7-9
j_gene: TRBJ1-2
CDR3aa: CASSLTIENGYTF
CDR3nt: TGTGCCAGCAGCCTGACCATAGAAAATGGCTACACCTTC

abundance: NA
d_gene: TRBD2
v_gene: TRBV7-3
j_gene: TRBJ2-7
CDR3aa: CASRYGTSSYEQYF
CDR3nt: TGTGCCAGCAGATACGGGACTAGCTCCTACGAGCAGTACTTC

abundance: NA
d_gene: TRBD2
v_gene: TRBV25-1
j_gene: TRBJ2-7
CDR3aa: CASPGLAGVSYEQYF
CDR3nt: TGTGCCAGCCCGGGACTAGCGGGAGTGTCCTACGAGCAGTACTTC

abundance: NA
d_gene: NA
v_gene: TRBV30
j_gene: TRBJ1-5
CDR3aa: CAWSVNGLGSNQPQHF
CDR3nt: TGTGCCTGGAGTGTAAACGGGCTGGGTAGCAATCAGCCCCAGCATTTT

abundance: many
d_gene: TRBD1
v_gene: TRBV7-9
j_gene: TRBJ1-5
CDR3aa: CASSYGTGYQPQHF
CDR3nt: TGTGCCAGCAGCTACGGGACAGGGTATCAGCCCCAGCATTTT

abundance: few
d_gene: TRBD1
v_gene: TRBV10-3
j_gene: TRBJ2-5
CDR3aa: CATGQGATETQYF
CDR3nt: TGTGCCACTGGACAGGGGGCGACGGAGACCCAGTACTTC